This T cell receptor (beta chain) was captured in a study of T cell repertoires in aging, cancer and after chemotherapy. Study-wide background: Paired samples before and after chemotherapy came from chronic lymphocytic leukemia patients on fludarabine- or bendamustine-based regimens.

Study results and caveats: Compared with age-matched healthy donors, untreated hematological or solid cancer patients showed higher blood TCR clonality.

This clonotype has at least ten counts. Antigen unknown. Trimming removed 2 bases at V and 5 bases at J, with 6 bases between. CDR1 SGHVS and CDR2 FNYEAQ come from the germline V gene. This CDR3 spans 12 amino acids. Amplification of TCR beta used genomic DNA extracted from peripheral blood. Rearranged V-D-J TRB sequences were amplified with a mixed TRB-A/B primer pool. Using its own MiXCR run on the multiplex PCR reads, TCRdb lists one record per CDR3 protein. The table records just under 9,500 distinct CDR3 sequences, 23% of them present only once. The TCR comes from a human donor with a blood cancer. The donor label of this sample is uncertain. The sample comprised blood. V gene TRBV7-6 combines with J gene TRBJ2-5; unclear D gene. CDR3 DNA sequence: TGTGCCAGCAGCTTAAGTGCCGAGACCCAGTACTTC. Protein sequence: CASSLSAETQYF. The full variable domain, its missing parts supplied by reference TRBV7-6 and TRBJ2-5, is GAGVSQSPRYKVTKRGQDVALRCDPISGHVSLYWYRQALGQGPEFLTYFNYEAQQDKSGLPNDRFSAERPEGSISTLTIQRTEQRDSAMYRCASSLSAETQYFGPGTRLLVL.